These 15 T cell receptor beta chains were sequenced from one sample in a study of identical twins. One entry per CDR3 protein, called by TCRdb with MiXCR from the 5' RACE reads. This table holds about 100,000 distinct CDR3 sequences, 5.9% found once. The sequenced material came from memory T cells sorted from blood. The receptors were gathered from a woman in her fifties or sixties in good health.

Remarks on this clonotype: A much larger clone is a single base away; this may be a read error. CDR3 nucleotides: TGCGGCGTTGGAGGGGGCTACGCAGATACGCAGTATTTT. Amino acid sequence: CGVGGGYADTQYF. The chain carries TRBV29-1 and TRBJ2-3, with D possibly being TRBD1 (7 bases). The CDR3 spans 13 residues. Germline CDR1 and CDR2: SQVTM and ANQGSEA.

At least ten counts were recorded for this clonotype. The chain uses TRBV24-1 and TRBJ2-7; 14 nucleotides agree with TRBD2. CDR3 length: 17 residues. V dropped 7 bases and J dropped 2; count of bases not matched to a gene: 9. Per germline, CDR1 KGHDR and CDR2 SFDVKD. CDR3 nucleotides: TGTGCCACCAGCGGACAGGGGACTAGCGGGAGCCCCTACGAGCAGTACTTC. The encoded protein is CATSGQGTSGSPYEQYF.

This clonotype was recorded at least ten times. The chain uses TRBV20-1 and TRBJ2-1; 16 nucleotides match TRBD2. CDR1 DFQATT and CDR2 SNEGSKA come from the germline V gene (reference sequence). The CDR3 runs to 16 residues. V lost 2 bases and J lost 9; bases outside the gene matches: 7. The chain's CDR3 is CSARSGTSGRASEQFF. The CDR3, as DNA: TGCAGTGCTAGATCAGGGACTAGCGGGAGGGCCAGTGAGCAGTTCTTC.

The chain links TRBV7-9 to TRBJ1-5, with D maybe TRBD1 (5 bases). V was cut by 5 bases and J by 5 bases, with 10 bases left in between. CDR1 is SEHNR and CDR2 is FQNEAQ in the germline V gene (reference sequence). This CDR3 is 13 amino acids long. The CDR3 reads CASSTTGDQPQHF. The CDR3 nucleotides are TGTGCCAGCAGCACCACGGGGGATCAGCCCCAGCATTTT.

The chain has TRBV25-1 and TRBJ2-5, with unresolved D. The ends were cut back, 2 bases at V and 2 bases at J, with 9 bases in the middle. Germline CDR1 is MGHDK and CDR2 is SYGVNS. CDR3 size: 14 residues. The CDR3 reads CASSERLLQETQYF. The DNA of the CDR3 is TGTGCCAGCAGTGAACGGCTGTTACAAGAGACCCAGTACTTC.

The table lists this clonotype with many counts. The chain carries TRBV9 and TRBJ1-5, with D unclear. Germline CDR1 SGDLS, CDR2 YYNGEE. The V end was cut by 0 bases, the J end by 5 bases, with 9 bases between. The CDR3 has 14 amino acids. CDR3 coding DNA: TGTGCCAGCAGCGTAGACAGCCGCCATCAGCCCCAGCATTTT. Its protein is CASSVDSRHQPQHF.

This clonotype was observed many times. V usage is TRBV6-1 and J usage is TRBJ1-1; tentative D call: TRBD1 (5 bases). From germline, CDR1 is MNHNS and CDR2 SASEGT. The CDR3 has 14 amino acids. Trimming removed 2 bases from V and 1 base from J, with 8 bases in between. The CDR3 spells CASSEFDRNTEAFF. The CDR3 DNA is TGTGCCAGCAGTGAATTCGACAGGAACACTGAAGCTTTCTTT.

This clonotype was seen many times. The V gene is TRBV10-3, the J gene TRBJ2-7; D is undetermined. The V gene's germline CDR1 is ENHRY and CDR2 SYGVKD. V was shortened by 4 bases and J by 4 bases, with 11 bases between the two germline ends. This CDR3 contains 13 residues. The CDR3 region has the DNA TGTGCCATCAGTGGGGGTCTGCCTTACGAGCAGTACTTC. The encoded protein is CAISGGLPYEQYF.

This clonotype was counted ten times or more. The chain uses TRBV19 and TRBJ1-2; D might be TRBD1 (5 bases). V dropped 10 bases and J dropped 4 bases, with 13 bases sitting between them. Germline V gene data show CDR1 as LNHDA and CDR2 as SQIVND (reference sequence). This CDR3 has 12 residues. CDR3 sequence reads: CATKTVFYGYTF. DNA of the CDR3: TGTGCCACTAAGACAGTCTTCTATGGCTACACCTTC. Full variable domain (outside the CDR3, taken from reference TRBV19 and TRBJ1-2): DGGITQSPKYLFRKEGQNVTLSCEQNLNHDAMYWYRQDPGQGLRLIYYSQIVNDFQKGDIAEGYSVSREKKESFPLTVTSAQKNPTAFYLCATKTVFYGYTFGSGTRLTVV.

To note about this clonotype: Because the CDR3's place on the DNA is in doubt, the DNA is left out and the CDR3 is given as listed by TCRdb. V gene TRBV5-6 combines with J gene TRBJ2-2; the D call TRBD2 from the table was never checked on the DNA. The CDR3 is 19 amino acids long, termini counted. Germline CDR1 SGHDT, CDR2 YYEEEE. CDR3 sequence: CASSPRGLAGGHTGELFFF.

This clonotype appeared many times. This chain connects TRBV20-1 to TRBJ2-5; 9 bases agree with TRBD2. The CDR3 totals 15 residues. J lost 5 bases, V lost 0 bases, and 7 bases had no gene match. Germline V CDR1 and CDR2: DFQATT, SNEGSKA (reference sequence). The CDR3, as DNA: TGCAGTGCTAGAGATCCCTTAGCGGGAGCTGAGACCCAGTACTTC. Translation: CSARDPLAGAETQYF.

At least ten counts were recorded for this clonotype. This sequence joins TRBV4-1 and TRBJ2-1, with TRBD2 matching over 8 bases. V lost 0 bases and J lost 4; bases outside the gene matches: 8. The CDR3 is 17 residues long. CDR1 is MGHRA, CDR2 YSYEKL, per germline. CDR3 residues: CASSQDPTSGVYNEQFF. For the CDR3, the DNA is TGCGCCAGCAGCCAAGATCCCACTAGCGGAGTATACAATGAGCAGTTCTTC.

This clonotype appeared many times. The chain has TRBV19 and TRBJ2-4; 10 nucleotides line up with TRBD1. V lost 2 bases to trimming and J lost 6 bases; unmatched junction nucleotides: 10. The CDR3 is 17 amino acids. Germline V CDR1 and CDR2: LNHDA, SQIVND (reference sequence). Here the CDR3 reads CASSITPPTGGLNIQYF. The CDR3 DNA reads TGTGCCAGTAGTATAACTCCTCCGACAGGGGGCTTAAACATTCAGTACTTC.

The CDR3 loop reads CSARSHPGARETQYF. CDR3 DNA: TGCAGTGCTAGGTCCCACCCAGGCGCTCGAGAGACCCAGTACTTC. The rearrangement links TRBV20-1 to TRBJ2-5; D is unclear. Germline V CDR1 and CDR2: DFQATT, SNEGSKA (reference sequence). V was pared by 3 bases and J by 4 bases, with 18 bases between. CDR3 length: 15 amino acids.

This clonotype was found a few times. This chain uses TRBV27 with TRBJ2-3; D might be TRBD1 or TRBD2, each matching 5 bases. This CDR3 spans 18 amino acids. CDR1 and CDR2 from the germline V gene are MNHEY and SMNVEV (reference sequence). V lost 1 base and J 2 bases, leaving 19 bases between the germline ends. The CDR3 bases are TGTGCCAGCAGTTTATGGGGGTGGGGGAGCCCCTCCACAGATACGCAGTATTTT. Translation gives CASSLWGWGSPSTDTQYF.